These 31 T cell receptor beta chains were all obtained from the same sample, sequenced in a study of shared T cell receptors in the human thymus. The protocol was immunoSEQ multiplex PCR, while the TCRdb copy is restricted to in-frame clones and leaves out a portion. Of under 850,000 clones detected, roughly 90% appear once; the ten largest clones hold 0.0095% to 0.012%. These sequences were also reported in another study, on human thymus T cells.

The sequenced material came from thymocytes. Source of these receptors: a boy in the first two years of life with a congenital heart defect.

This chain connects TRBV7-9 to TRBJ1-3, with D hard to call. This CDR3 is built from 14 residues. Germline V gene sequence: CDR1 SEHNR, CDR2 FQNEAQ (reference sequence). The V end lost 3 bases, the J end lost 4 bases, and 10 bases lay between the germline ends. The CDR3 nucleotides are TGTGCCAGCAGCTTCGACCAGGCGGGAAACACCATATATTTT. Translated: CASSFDQAGNTIYF.

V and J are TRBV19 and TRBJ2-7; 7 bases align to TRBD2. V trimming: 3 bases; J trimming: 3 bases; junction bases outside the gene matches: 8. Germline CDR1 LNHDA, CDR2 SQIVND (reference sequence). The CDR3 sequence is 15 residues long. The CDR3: CASSMRLGGNYEQYF. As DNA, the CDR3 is TGTGCCAGTAGTATGAGACTGGGGGGGAACTACGAGCAGTACTTC.

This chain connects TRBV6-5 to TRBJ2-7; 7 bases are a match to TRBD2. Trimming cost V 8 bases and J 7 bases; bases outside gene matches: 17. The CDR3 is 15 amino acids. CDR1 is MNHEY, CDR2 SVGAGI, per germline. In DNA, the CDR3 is TGTGCCAGCTTCCTCGGGACTCCTACCGGGGGGGAGCAGTACTTC. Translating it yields CASFLGTPTGGEQYF.

CDR3 sequence: CASSSRLAGYYEQYF. In nucleotides, the CDR3 is TGTGCCAGCAGCTCAAGACTAGCGGGTTACTACGAGCAGTACTTC. This rearrangement joins TRBV7-2 to TRBJ2-7, with 10 bases matching TRBD2. After removal of 4 bases from V and 3 bases from J, the junction contained 6 bases not matched to a gene. Germline lookup yields CDR1 SGHTA and CDR2 FQGNSA. The CDR3 has 15 residues.

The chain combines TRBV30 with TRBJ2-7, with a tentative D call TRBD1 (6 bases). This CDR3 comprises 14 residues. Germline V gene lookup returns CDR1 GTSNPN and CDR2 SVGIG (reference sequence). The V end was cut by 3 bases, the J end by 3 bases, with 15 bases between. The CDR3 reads CAWRQGHPFYEQYF. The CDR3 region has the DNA TGTGCCTGGAGACAGGGCCACCCTTTCTACGAGCAGTACTTC.

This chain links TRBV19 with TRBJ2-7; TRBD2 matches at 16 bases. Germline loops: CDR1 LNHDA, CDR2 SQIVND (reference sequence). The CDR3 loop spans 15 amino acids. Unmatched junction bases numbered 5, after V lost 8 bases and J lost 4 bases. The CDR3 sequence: CASFRGLAGGYEQYF. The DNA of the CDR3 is TGTGCCAGTTTTAGGGGACTAGCGGGAGGGTACGAGCAGTACTTC.

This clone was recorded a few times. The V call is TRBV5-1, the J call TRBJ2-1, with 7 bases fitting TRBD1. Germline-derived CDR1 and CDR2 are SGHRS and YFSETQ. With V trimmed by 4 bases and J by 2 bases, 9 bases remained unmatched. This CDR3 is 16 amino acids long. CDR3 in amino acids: CASSPSDRDAYNEQFF. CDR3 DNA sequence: TGCGCCAGCAGCCCGAGTGACAGGGATGCCTACAATGAGCAGTTCTTC.

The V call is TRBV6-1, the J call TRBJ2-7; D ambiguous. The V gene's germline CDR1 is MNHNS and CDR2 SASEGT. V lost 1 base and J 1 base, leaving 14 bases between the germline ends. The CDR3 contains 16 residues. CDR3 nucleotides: TGTGCCAGCAGTGAAGGTCTGCCGTTCAGGTCCTACGAGCAGTACTTC. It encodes CASSEGLPFRSYEQYF.

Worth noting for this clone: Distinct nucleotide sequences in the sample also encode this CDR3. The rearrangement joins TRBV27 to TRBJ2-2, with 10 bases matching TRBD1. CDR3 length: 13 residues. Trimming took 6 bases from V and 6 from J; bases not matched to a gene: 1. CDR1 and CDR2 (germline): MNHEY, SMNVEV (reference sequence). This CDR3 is CASSGQGAGELFF. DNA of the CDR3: TGTGCCAGCAGCGGACAGGGGGCCGGGGAGCTGTTTTTT.

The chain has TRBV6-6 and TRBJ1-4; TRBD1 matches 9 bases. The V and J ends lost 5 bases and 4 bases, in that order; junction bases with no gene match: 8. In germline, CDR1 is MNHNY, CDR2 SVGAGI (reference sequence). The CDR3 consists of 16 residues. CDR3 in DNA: TGTGCCAGCAGTACCCGACAGGGGGGCTTTAATGAAAAACTGTTTTTT. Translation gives CASSTRQGGFNEKLFF.

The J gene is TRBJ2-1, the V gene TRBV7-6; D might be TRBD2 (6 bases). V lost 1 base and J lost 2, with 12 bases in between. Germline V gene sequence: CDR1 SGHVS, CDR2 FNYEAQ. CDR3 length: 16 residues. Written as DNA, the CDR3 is TGTGCCAGCAGCTTAGAAGGCAGCGGGCCCTACAATGAGCAGTTCTTC. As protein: CASSLEGSGPYNEQFF.

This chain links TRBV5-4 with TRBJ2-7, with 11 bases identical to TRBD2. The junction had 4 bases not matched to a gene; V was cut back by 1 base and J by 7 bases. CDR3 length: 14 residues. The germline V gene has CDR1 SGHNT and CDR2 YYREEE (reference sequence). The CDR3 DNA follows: TGTGCCAGCAGCTTGTGGGGACTAGCGGAGGAGCAGTACTTC. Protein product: CASSLWGLAEEQYF.

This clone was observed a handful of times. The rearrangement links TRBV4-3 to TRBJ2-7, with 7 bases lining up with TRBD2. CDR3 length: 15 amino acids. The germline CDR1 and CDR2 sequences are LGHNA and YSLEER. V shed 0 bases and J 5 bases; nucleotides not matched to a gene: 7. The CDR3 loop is CASSQDKRGVHEQYF. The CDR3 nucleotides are TGCGCCAGCAGCCAAGATAAGCGGGGTGTGCACGAGCAGTACTTC.

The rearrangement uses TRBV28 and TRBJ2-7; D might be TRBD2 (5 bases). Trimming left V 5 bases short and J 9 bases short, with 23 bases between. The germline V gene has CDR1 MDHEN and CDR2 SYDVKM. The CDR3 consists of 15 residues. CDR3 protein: CASSPPYARSEGQYF. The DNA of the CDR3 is TGTGCCAGCAGTCCACCTTACGCCAGGTCCGAGGGGCAGTACTTC.

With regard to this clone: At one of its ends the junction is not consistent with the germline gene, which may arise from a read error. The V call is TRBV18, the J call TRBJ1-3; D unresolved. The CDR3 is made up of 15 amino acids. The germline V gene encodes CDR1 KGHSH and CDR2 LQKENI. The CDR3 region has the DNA TGTGCCAGCTCACCACCGGGCAGTTCTGAAAACACCATATATTTT. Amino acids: CASSPPGSSENTIYF.

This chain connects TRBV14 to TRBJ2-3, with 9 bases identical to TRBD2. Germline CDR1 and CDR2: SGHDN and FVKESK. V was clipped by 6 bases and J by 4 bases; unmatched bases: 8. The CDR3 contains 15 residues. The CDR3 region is CASRASGKWADTQYF. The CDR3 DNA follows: TGTGCCAGCAGAGCTAGCGGGAAGTGGGCAGATACGCAGTATTTT.

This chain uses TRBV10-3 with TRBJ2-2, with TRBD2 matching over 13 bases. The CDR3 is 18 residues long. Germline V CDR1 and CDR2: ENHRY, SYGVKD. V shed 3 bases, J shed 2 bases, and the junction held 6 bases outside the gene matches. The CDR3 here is CAISDPGLAGANTGELFF. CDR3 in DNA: TGTGCCATCAGTGACCCCGGACTAGCGGGAGCCAACACCGGGGAGCTGTTTTTT.

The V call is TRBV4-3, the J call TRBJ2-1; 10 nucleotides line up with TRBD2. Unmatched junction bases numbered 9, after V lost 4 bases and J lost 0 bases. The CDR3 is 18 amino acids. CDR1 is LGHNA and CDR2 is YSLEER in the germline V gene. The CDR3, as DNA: TGCGCCAGCAGCCTCCTCAGCGGGAGGGAAAGCTCCTACAATGAGCAGTTCTTC. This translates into CASSLLSGRESSYNEQFF.

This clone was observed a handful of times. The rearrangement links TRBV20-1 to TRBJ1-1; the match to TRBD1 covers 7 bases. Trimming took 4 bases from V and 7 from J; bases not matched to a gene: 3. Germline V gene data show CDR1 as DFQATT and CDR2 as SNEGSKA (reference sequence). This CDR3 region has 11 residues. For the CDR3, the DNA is TGCAGTGCTAAGACAGGGATTGAAGCTTTCTTT. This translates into CSAKTGIEAFF.

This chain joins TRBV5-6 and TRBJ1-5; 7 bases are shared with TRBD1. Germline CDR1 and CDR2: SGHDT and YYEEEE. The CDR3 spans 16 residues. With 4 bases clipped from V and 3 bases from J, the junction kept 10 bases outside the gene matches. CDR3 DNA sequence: TGTGCCAGCAGCCTTGGTGTACAGGGGCACAATCAGCCCCAGCATTTT. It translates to CASSLGVQGHNQPQHF.

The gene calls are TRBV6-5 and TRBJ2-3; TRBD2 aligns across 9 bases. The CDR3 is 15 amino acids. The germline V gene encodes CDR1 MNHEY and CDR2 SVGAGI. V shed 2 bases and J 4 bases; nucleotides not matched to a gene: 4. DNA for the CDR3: TGTGCCAGCAGTTACGGCGGGAGGGGCGCAGATACGCAGTATTTT. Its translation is CASSYGGRGADTQYF.

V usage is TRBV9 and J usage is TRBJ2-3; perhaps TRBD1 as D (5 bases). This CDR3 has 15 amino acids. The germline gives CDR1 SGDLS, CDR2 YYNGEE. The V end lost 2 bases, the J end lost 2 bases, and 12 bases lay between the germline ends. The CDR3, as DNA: TGTGCCAGCAGCGTCCAGGCAGGGTACACAGATACGCAGTATTTT. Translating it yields CASSVQAGYTDTQYF.

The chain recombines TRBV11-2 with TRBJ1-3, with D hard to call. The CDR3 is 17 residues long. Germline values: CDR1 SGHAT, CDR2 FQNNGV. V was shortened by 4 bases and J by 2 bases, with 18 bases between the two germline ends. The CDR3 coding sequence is TGTGCCAGCAGCTCGCCGGGGAGGAATTCAGCTGGAAACACCATATATTTT. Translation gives CASSSPGRNSAGNTIYF.

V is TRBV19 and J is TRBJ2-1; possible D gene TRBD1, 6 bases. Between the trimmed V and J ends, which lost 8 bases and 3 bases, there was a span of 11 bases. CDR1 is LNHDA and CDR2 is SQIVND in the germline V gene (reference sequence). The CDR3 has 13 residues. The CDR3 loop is CASQTGVYNEQFF. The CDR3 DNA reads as TGTGCCAGTCAGACAGGAGTCTACAATGAGCAGTTCTTC.

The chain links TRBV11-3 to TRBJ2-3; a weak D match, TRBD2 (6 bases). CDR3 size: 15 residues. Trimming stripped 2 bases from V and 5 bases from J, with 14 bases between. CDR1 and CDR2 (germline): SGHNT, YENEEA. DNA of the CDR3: TGTGCCAGCAGCTTAACCCCTAGCGATGAAGATACGCAGTATTTT. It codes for CASSLTPSDEDTQYF.

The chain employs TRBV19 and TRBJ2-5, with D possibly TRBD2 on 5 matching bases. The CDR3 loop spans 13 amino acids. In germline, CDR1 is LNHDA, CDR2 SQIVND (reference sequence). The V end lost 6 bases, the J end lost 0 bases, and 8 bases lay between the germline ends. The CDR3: CASRAEDQETQYF. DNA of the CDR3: TGTGCCAGTAGAGCGGAGGACCAAGAGACCCAGTACTTC.

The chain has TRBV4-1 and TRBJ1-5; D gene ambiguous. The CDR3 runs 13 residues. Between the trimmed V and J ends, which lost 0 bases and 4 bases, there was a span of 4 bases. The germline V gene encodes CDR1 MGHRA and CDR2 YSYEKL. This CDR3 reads CASSQDPNQPQHF. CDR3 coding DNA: TGCGCCAGCAGCCAAGATCCTAATCAGCCCCAGCATTTT.

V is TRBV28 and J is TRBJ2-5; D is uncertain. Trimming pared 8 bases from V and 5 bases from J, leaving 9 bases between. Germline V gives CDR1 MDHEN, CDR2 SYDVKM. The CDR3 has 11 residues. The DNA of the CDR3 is TGTGCCAGCTCCAGGTCTGAGACCCAGTACTTC. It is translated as CASSRSETQYF.

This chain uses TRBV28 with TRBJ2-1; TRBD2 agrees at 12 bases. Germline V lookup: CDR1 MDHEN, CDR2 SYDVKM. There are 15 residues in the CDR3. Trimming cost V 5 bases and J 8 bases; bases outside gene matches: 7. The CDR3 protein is CASSLAGGPGDEQFF. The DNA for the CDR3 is TGTGCCAGCAGTCTAGCGGGAGGGCCGGGGGATGAGCAGTTCTTC.

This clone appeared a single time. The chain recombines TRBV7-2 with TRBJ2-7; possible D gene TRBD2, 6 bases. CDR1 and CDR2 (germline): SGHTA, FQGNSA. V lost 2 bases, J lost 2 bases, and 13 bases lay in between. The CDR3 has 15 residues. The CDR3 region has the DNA TGTGCCAGCAGCTTACAACCGGGACTTCCCTACGAGCAGTACTTC. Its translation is CASSLQPGLPYEQYF.

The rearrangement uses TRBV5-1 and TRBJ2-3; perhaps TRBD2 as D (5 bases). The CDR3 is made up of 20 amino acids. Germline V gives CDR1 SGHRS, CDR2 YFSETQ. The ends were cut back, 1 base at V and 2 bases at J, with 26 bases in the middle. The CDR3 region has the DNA TGCGCCAGCAGCTTGAGGCCGACTAACGGCACACTACCTCCCACAGATACGCAGTATTTT. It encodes CASSLRPTNGTLPPTDTQYF.